Here is one T cell receptor beta chain with its context. The target of this receptor is not known. No much larger clone exists at a distance of one base, and base qualities are not known. The data stem from a study of T cells in Graves' hyperthyroidism and ophthalmopathy (dated by TCRdb to the late 2010s). Notes on the research overall: To identify TCR V-J signatures that set the groups apart, the researchers used a discovery cohort of 100 or so patients, made up of under 50 with Graves' ophthalmopathy and 55 to 65 with stable Graves' hyperthyroidism. Prospective prediction of ophthalmopathy was tested in an independent validation cohort consisting of under 20 hyperthyroidism patients and some 16 patients who later progressed to ophthalmopathy. The roughly 100 discovery patients were randomly split 7:3 into training and test sets. In addition, the study compared T-cell repertoires in thyroid tissue and in blood from a handful of Graves' hyperthyroidism patients. After sampling, hyperthyroidism patients received methimazole starting at 30 mg daily, and ophthalmopathy patients received high-dose intravenous methylprednisolone. The paper reports TCR Vbeta CDR3 sequencing of 135 peripheral blood samples: approximately 41 ophthalmopathy, roughly 80 hyperthyroidism and 17 progressor patients.

TCR beta CDR3 regions were amplified from RNA transcripts. The first round of RT-PCR for the TCR CDR3 was performed with the HTBI primer set and the Qiagen OneStep RT-PCR kit. A second multiplex PCR round built the libraries, followed by size selection and purification. Paired-end sequencing of the libraries was performed with 100 bp reads on an Illumina HiSeq2000. Turning to the authors' computational methods: Raw data were processed with SOAPnuke, discarding reads with adapters, uncalled bases, mean Phred below 15, or no exact constant-primer or identifier match. COPE v1.2.5 was used to merge high-quality paired reads, and clonotypes were defined as unique nucleotide sequences. Clonotypes were aligned to IMGT TRBV, TRBD and TRBJ reference segments using MiTCR v1.1. The analysis was restricted to V-J combinations with a frequency above 0.0001, which together covered just over 99% of the repertoires. A TCS score was defined as the ratio between F50 (clonal expansion) and ExV (chaos), using BLOSUM62-based TCRdist between CDR3 peptides within each V-J. Welch's t-statistics and random forest reduced roughly 500 V-J features to 13, which were used in a naive Bayes classifier (R e1071). Thyroid-blood repertoire similarity was quantified with the Morisita-Horn index. Using fastp at Q25 and MiXCR, TCRdb reprocessed the public reads and kept productive beta chains. Each record represents a unique CDR3 protein, reported with the most common genes and DNA among its rows. Clone size and V and J calls follow TCRdb, not the original study. For this sample the table gives about 700,000 distinct CDR3 sequences, of which 45% were detected only once. About 7.2% of the sample lies in the top ten.

Exclusion was applied to patients with uncontrolled infections, other autoimmune diseases, pregnancy or lactation. Diagnoses relied on clinical symptoms, serum thyroxine and TRAb, thyroid ultrasound and orbital computed tomography. Total RNA was extracted with Trizol reagent, and quality was checked on an Agilent 2100 Bioanalyzer. The study at large found these results: In validation, the model predicted progression to ophthalmopathy with roughly 66% sensitivity and around 72% specificity, a median of 6.5 months before onset. Sample size was not statistically predetermined, and blinding of investigators to group allocation was not performed. Most expanded thyroid clonotypes (frequency above 0.001) were also found in blood, which suggests that blood repertoires may mirror thyroid immune responses. A 13 V-J signature model separated ophthalmopathy from stable hyperthyroidism, with 87.88% sensitivity and 81.08% specificity in cross-validation and 80%/75% in testing.

The sequencing sample was made of peripheral blood or thyroid tissue (not recorded which). This TCR came from an adult man with Graves' disease, either hyperthyroidism or ophthalmopathy (not recorded which).

The bases read TGTGCCAGCAGCCGGAGGCCGGGACTAGCGGGGATAGAGACCCAGTACTTC. This codes for CASSRRPGLAGIETQYF. The V gene is TRBV6-1 and the J gene is TRBJ2-5; the junction holds 13 bases that match TRBD2. Trimming leaves V shorter by 6 bases and J shorter by 4 bases, with the junction holding 11 bases beyond the gene matches. Measured from the cysteine to the phenylalanine, the CDR3 is 17 residues long. The kept DNA is CDR3 alone, 51 bases in frame from the first base. Taken from the germline V gene, the CDR1 and CDR2 loops are MNHNS and SASEGT.